The 24 T cell receptor beta chains in this list originate from one sample, sequenced in a study of T cell repertoires in cytomegalovirus infection. MiXCR was run by TCRdb on the reads, yielding one entry per CDR3 protein. The sample has roughly 860,000 distinct CDR3 sequences; about 33% are singletons. Antigen specificity for these receptors is unknown. The starting material was cultured CD8+ T cells from PBMCs, obtained from culture after CMV antigen stimulation. All receptors come from a human donor in good health (CMV status not recorded). Some clones in this sample may be carry-over from other donors' samples.

In this sample, this clonotype turned up a few times. This chain links TRBV6-1 with TRBJ1-6; D gene uncertain. Germline CDR1 reads MNHNS; CDR2 reads SASEGT. The CDR3 length is 15 residues. V shed 3 bases and J shed 7 bases, with 13 bases lying between them. The DNA of the CDR3 is TGTGCCAGCAGTGATTATGGACGGGAAAATTCACCCCTCCACTTT. Translating gives CASSDYGRENSPLHF.

V and J are TRBV5-8 and TRBJ1-2; D is ambiguous. The CDR3 runs to 14 residues. CDR1 is SGHTS, CDR2 YDEGEE, per germline. The V end lost 1 base, the J end lost 8 bases, and 15 bases lay between the germline ends. The CDR3 reads CASSLFGAIEGYTF. CDR3 sequence (DNA): TGTGCCAGCAGCTTGTTTGGTGCCATCGAAGGCTACACCTTC.

The table lists this clonotype with a few counts. J is TRBJ1-2 and V is TRBV7-9, with no clear D. This CDR3 is built from 14 residues. Trimming stripped 5 bases from V and 11 bases from J, with 21 bases between. Germline-derived CDR1 and CDR2 are SEHNR and FQNEAQ (reference sequence). CDR3 sequence: CASSPPNRGHMYTF. CDR3 sequence (DNA): TGTGCCAGCAGCCCCCCCAACCGTGGGCATATGTACACCTTC.

V is TRBV24-1 and J is TRBJ2-1, with 11 nucleotides matching TRBD2. The germline V gene has CDR1 KGHDR and CDR2 SFDVKD. J was trimmed by 4 bases and V by 4 bases; bases with no gene match: 8. This CDR3 spans 17 amino acids. The CDR3: CATSDSTSGAWYNEQFF. The CDR3 nucleotides read TGTGCCACCAGTGACTCGACTAGCGGGGCTTGGTACAATGAGCAGTTCTTC.

The J gene is TRBJ1-1, the V gene TRBV28, with D possibly matching TRBD1 (5 bases). The V and J ends lost 6 bases and 6 bases respectively, with 26 bases between them. CDR1 is MDHEN, CDR2 SYDVKM, per germline. The CDR3 has 17 residues. The DNA for the CDR3 is TGTGCCAGCAGGGGACCGGGGCCCATTAGAAAGGAACCTGAAGCTTTCTTT. Protein sequence: CASRGPGPIRKEPEAFF.

The V gene is TRBV4-3, the J gene TRBJ2-2; 8 nucleotides match TRBD2. CDR3 length equals 18 residues. The V and J ends lost 4 bases and 5 bases, in that order; junction bases with no gene match: 15. Germline values: CDR1 LGHNA, CDR2 YSLEER. This CDR3 reads CASSPFAVELAVTGELFF. The CDR3, as DNA: TGCGCCAGCAGCCCCTTCGCGGTGGAACTAGCGGTAACCGGGGAGCTGTTTTTT.

The rearrangement joins TRBV6-1 to TRBJ1-1; D is unclear. The CDR3 totals 16 residues. The germline V gene encodes CDR1 MNHNS and CDR2 SASEGT. With 2 bases removed from V and 4 bases from J, the gap between germline ends came to 17 bases. CDR3 in DNA: TGTGCCAGCAGTGAATTTGAGGGCGGCATAAGCACTGAAGCTTTCTTT. Protein product: CASSEFEGGISTEAFF.

This clonotype was picked up a small number of times. The V gene is TRBV4-1, the J gene TRBJ1-1, with no clear D. Germline-derived CDR1 and CDR2 are MGHRA and YSYEKL. V was cut by 3 bases and J by 1 base, with 9 bases left in between. This CDR3 is 14 amino acids long. The DNA of the CDR3 is TGCGCCAGCAGCCAGAATATACCGAACACTGAAGCTTTCTTT. Its translation is CASSQNIPNTEAFF.

The V and J genes are TRBV25-1 and TRBJ1-1; the match to TRBD1 covers 9 bases. The germline V gene has CDR1 MGHDK and CDR2 SYGVNS. The CDR3 has 15 residues. V lost 1 base and J lost 4; bases outside the gene matches: 4. CDR3 loop: CASSEWGQGGTEAFF. The CDR3 region has the DNA TGTGCCAGCAGTGAATGGGGACAGGGTGGCACTGAAGCTTTCTTT.

The rearrangement uses TRBV19 and TRBJ2-7, with a weak D call TRBD2 (6 bases). Trimming removed 4 bases at V and 5 bases at J, with 15 bases between. The germline V gene has CDR1 LNHDA and CDR2 SQIVND (reference sequence). The CDR3 length is 14 residues. The CDR3 DNA is TGTGCCAGTAGTACCCTTCCCGGGACTGACGAGCAGTACTTC. Its protein is CASSTLPGTDEQYF.

This clonotype showed up just a few times. The genes are TRBV12-3 or TRBV12-4 and TRBJ2-4; 8 nucleotides align to TRBD2. With 2 bases clipped from V and 8 bases from J, the junction kept 5 bases outside the gene matches. This CDR3 contains 14 residues. Here the CDR3 DNA reads TGTGCCAGCAGTTTACCGGGGGGGAAGGACATTCAGTACTTC. Translated: CASSLPGGKDIQYF.

The V call is TRBV7-6, the J call TRBJ1-5, with D uncertain. Deletions cut 5 bases from V and 8 bases from J, with 16 bases between. This CDR3 region has 14 residues. Germline V gene data show CDR1 as SGHVS and CDR2 as FNYEAQ. Written as DNA, the CDR3 is TGTGCCAGCAGCGCGGAGTGGGGAGTAGAGCCCCAGCATTTT. It is translated as CASSAEWGVEPQHF. Full variable domain (outside the CDR3, taken from reference TRBV7-6 and TRBJ1-5): GAGVSQSPRYKVTKRGQDVALRCDPISGHVSLYWYRQALGQGPEFLTYFNYEAQQDKSGLPNDRFSAERPEGSISTLTIQRTEQRDSAMYRCASSAEWGVEPQHFGDGTRLSIL.

The genes are TRBV7-6 and TRBJ2-1, with D perhaps TRBD2 (5 bases). This CDR3 spans 14 amino acids. Germline V CDR1 and CDR2: SGHVS, FNYEAQ. V lost 3 bases, J lost 6 bases, and 12 bases lay in between. The DNA of the CDR3 is TGTGCCAGCAGCTTTGAACTAGAGACCAATGAGCAGTTCTTC. Residues: CASSFELETNEQFF.

V usage is TRBV28 and J usage is TRBJ1-1; D remains unclear. Germline lookup yields CDR1 MDHEN and CDR2 SYDVKM. Trimming removed 8 bases at V and 5 bases at J, with 9 bases between. The CDR3 contains 11 residues. The CDR3 coding sequence is TGTGCCAGCGAGTGGGCTACTGAAGCTTTCTTT. Protein product: CASEWATEAFF.

This clonotype has more than one count but fewer than ten. The J gene is TRBJ2-5, the V gene TRBV6-1, with 16 positions matching TRBD2. Germline CDR1 reads MNHNS; CDR2 reads SASEGT. This CDR3 comprises 18 residues. Losses at the gene ends were 5 bases for V and 1 base for J; bases not matched to a gene: 7. CDR3 sequence: CASSKGTSGGAGQETQYF. The DNA of the CDR3 is TGTGCCAGCAGTAAAGGGACTAGCGGGGGGGCTGGCCAAGAGACCCAGTACTTC.

The V gene is TRBV12-3 or TRBV12-4, the J gene TRBJ2-1; TRBD1 matches 7 bases. V gave up 5 bases and J gave up 10 bases; unmatched junction bases: 8. The CDR3 consists of 13 residues. The CDR3 protein is CASSTTGQWEQFF. CDR3 sequence (DNA): TGTGCCAGCAGTACGACAGGGCAATGGGAGCAGTTCTTC.

The table lists this clonotype with a few counts. The V and J genes are TRBV7-9 and TRBJ1-1; tentatively, D is TRBD1 (5 bases). The CDR3 is made up of 14 amino acids. CDR1 and CDR2 from the germline V gene are SEHNR and FQNEAQ (reference sequence). The V end lost 6 bases, the J end lost 5 bases, and 16 bases lay between the germline ends. CDR3 region: CASRGQTEGTEAFF. The CDR3 DNA is TGTGCCAGCAGGGGGCAAACCGAAGGGACTGAAGCTTTCTTT.

This clonotype was recorded a few times. This sequence joins TRBV7-2 and TRBJ2-5; D is ambiguous. The CDR3 spans 14 residues. V lost 1 base to trimming and J lost 3 bases, with 9 bases between them. The germline V gene has CDR1 SGHTA and CDR2 FQGNSA. As DNA, the CDR3 is TGTGCCAGCAGCTTAGGACGGGTGGAAGAGACCCAGTACTTC. This codes for CASSLGRVEETQYF. Full variable domain (outside the CDR3, taken from reference TRBV7-2 and TRBJ2-5): GAGVSQSPSNKVTEKGKDVELRCDPISGHTALYWYRQSLGQGLEFLIYFQGNSAPDKSGLPSDRFSAERTGGSVSTLTIQRTQQEDSAVYLCASSLGRVEETQYFGPGTRLLVL.

This clonotype has a count of ten or more. The chain couples TRBV12-3 or TRBV12-4 to TRBJ1-5; D perhaps matches TRBD1 (6 bases). This CDR3 spans 15 amino acids. V was trimmed by 5 bases and J by 0 bases, leaving 11 bases between them. CDR3 amino acids: CASSLGHPSNQPQHF. CDR3 sequence (DNA): TGTGCCAGCAGTCTGGGACATCCTAGCAATCAGCCCCAGCATTTT.

This clonotype was seen a handful of times. The chain recombines TRBV2 with TRBJ2-1, with unresolved D. This CDR3 comprises 12 residues. V lost 4 bases and J 8 bases, leaving 9 bases between the germline ends. In germline, CDR1 is SNHLY, CDR2 FYNNEI. The CDR3 sequence: CASSGSRDEQFF. CDR3 DNA sequence: TGTGCCAGCAGTGGAAGTAGGGATGAGCAGTTCTTC.

This chain joins TRBV15 and TRBJ2-3, with D perhaps TRBD2 (5 bases). Trimming shortened V by 4 bases and J by 6 bases, and 11 bases separated the two germline ends. Germline CDR1 and CDR2: LNHNV and YYDKDF (reference sequence). The length of the CDR3 is 13 residues. The CDR3 region has the DNA TGTGCCACCAGCAAGGACTCTCGGGATACGCAGTATTTT. Encoded protein: CATSKDSRDTQYF.

The chain joins TRBV27 to TRBJ2-6; D is perhaps TRBD2 (5 bases). V was cut by 5 bases and J by 0 bases, with 17 bases left in between. Germline-derived CDR1 and CDR2 are MNHEY and SMNVEV (reference sequence). CDR3 length: 18 amino acids. CDR3 coding DNA: TGTGCCAGCAGTCCTAGGGAGCACTGGGACTCTGGGGCCAACGTCCTGACTTTC. This codes for CASSPREHWDSGANVLTF.

This clonotype showed up just a few times. This chain joins TRBV10-3 and TRBJ2-7; possible D gene TRBD2, 5 bases. The CDR3 length is 17 residues. Deletions cut 0 bases from V and 0 bases from J, with 15 bases between. The V gene's germline CDR1 is ENHRY and CDR2 SYGVKD. CDR3 sequence (DNA): TGTGCCATCAGTGAGTCCCGGGATATAGAACTCTCCTACGAGCAGTACTTC. It encodes CAISESRDIELSYEQYF.

The chain combines TRBV7-6 with TRBJ2-7; unclear D gene. The CDR3 loop spans 17 amino acids. Deletions cut 5 bases from V and 0 bases from J, with 20 bases between. The V gene's germline CDR1 is SGHVS and CDR2 FNYEAQ. The CDR3 DNA reads as TGTGCCAGCAGCCGGGCGCTCGCTGTGCCCAACTCCTACGAGCAGTACTTC. Translated: CASSRALAVPNSYEQYF. Variable domain in full (rest from reference TRBV7-6 and TRBJ2-7): GAGVSQSPRYKVTKRGQDVALRCDPISGHVSLYWYRQALGQGPEFLTYFNYEAQQDKSGLPNDRFSAERPEGSISTLTIQRTEQRDSAMYRCASSRALAVPNSYEQYFGPGTRLTVT.